The T cell receptor (beta chain) described here comes from a study of a mutant IDH1 vaccine in newly diagnosed glioma. Whole-study context: Males made up approximately 60% and females 37.5% of treated patients, whose mean age was 40.4 years. Prior therapy was radiotherapy, temozolomide, or both; most received both.

Clones were sequenced by immunoSEQ multiplex PCR, and TCRdb holds only the in-frame ones, with some missing. The sample lists approximately 25,000 clones; 93% were seen once. On this clone: Its target is not known.

Regarding the study as a whole: It seemed that pseudoprogression was not linked to changes in the top peripheral T cell clonotypes.

The time point is: baseline, week 1 (first vaccination visit). Treatment meaning: pre-vaccination baseline after standard-of-care therapy. CDR1 and CDR2 (germline): MNHNS, SASEGT. The CDR3 has 15 residues. Trimming cost V 1 base and J 8 bases, with 17 bases left between them. Sample: PBMCs, taken from a glioma patient treated with radiotherapy, temozolomide or both. This clonotype was sampled from a man aged 35-49 years with glioma. V is TRBV6-1 and J is TRBJ1-2, with a weak D call TRBD1 (5 bases). The CDR3 DNA reads TGTGCCAGCAGTGAAGGCGACAGTGGAGGAGGAGGCTACACCTTC. Encoded protein: CASSEGDSGGGGYTF.